What follows are 2 T cell receptor beta chains derived from one specimen sequenced in a study of CD8 T cells in ankylosing spondylitis (dated by TCRdb to between 2016 and 2019). The method behind the library was 5' RACE. Sequencing took place on an Illumina HiSeq 2500. TCRdb reprocessed the public reads (quality trimming at Q25 with fastp, clone calling with MiXCR) and kept in-frame beta chains. Rows merge per CDR3 protein into single entries with the most common DNA and genes. This sample lists fewer than 150,000 distinct CDR3 sequences; about 7% were detected once. The ten largest account for 9.5% to 15% of the sample. The specimen was blood, either unsorted or a sorted T cell fraction (not recorded which). Receptors originate from a female donor with ankylosing spondylitis or in good health (not recorded which).

The table lists this clonotype with many counts. The rearrangement links TRBV7-9 to TRBJ2-7; D is unclear. The V end was cut by 5 bases, the J end by 6 bases, with 11 bases between. The CDR3 sequence is 12 residues long. Germline V gives CDR1 SEHNR, CDR2 FQNEAQ (reference sequence). Here the CDR3 DNA reads TGTGCCAGCAGCCGACTCGTGGGCGAGCAGTACTTC. It encodes CASSRLVGEQYF.

This clonotype was seen repeatedly, ten times or more. The chain combines TRBV24-1 with TRBJ1-1, with TRBD1 matching 10 bases. J was trimmed by 9 bases and V by 2 bases; bases with no gene match: 14. Germline CDR1 reads KGHDR; CDR2 reads SFDVKD. CDR3 length: 17 residues. In DNA, the CDR3 is TGTGCCACCAGTGATTCTACTCCGGGACAGGGGAGTTTTAAAGCTTTCTTT. Its translation: CATSDSTPGQGSFKAFF.